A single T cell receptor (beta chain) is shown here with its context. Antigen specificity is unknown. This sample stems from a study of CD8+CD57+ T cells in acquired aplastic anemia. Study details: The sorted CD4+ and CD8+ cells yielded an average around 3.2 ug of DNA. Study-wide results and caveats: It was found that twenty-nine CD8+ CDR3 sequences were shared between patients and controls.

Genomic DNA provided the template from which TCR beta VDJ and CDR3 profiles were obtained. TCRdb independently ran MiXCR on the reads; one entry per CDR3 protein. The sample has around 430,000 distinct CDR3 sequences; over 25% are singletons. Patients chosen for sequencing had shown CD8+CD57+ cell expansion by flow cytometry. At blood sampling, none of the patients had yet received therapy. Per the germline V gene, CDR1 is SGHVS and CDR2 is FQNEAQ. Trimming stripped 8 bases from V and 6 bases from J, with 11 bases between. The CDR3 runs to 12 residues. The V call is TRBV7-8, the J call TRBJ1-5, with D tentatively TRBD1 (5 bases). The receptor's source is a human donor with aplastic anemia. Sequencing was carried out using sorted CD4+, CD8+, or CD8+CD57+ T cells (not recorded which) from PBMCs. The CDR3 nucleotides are TGTGCCAGCGTGCGGGACGGTCAGCCCCAGCATTTT. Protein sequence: CASVRDGQPQHF.